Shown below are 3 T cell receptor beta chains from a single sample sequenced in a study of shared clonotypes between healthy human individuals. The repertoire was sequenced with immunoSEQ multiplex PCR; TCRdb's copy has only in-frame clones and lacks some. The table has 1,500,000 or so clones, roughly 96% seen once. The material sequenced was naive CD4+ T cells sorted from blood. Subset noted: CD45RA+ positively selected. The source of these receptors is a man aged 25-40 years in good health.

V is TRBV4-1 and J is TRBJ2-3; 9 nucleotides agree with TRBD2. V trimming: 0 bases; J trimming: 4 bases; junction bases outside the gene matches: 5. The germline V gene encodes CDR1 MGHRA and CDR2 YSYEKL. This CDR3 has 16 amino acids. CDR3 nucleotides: TGCGCCAGCAGCCAAGATTTAGCGGGAGCTCCAGATACGCAGTATTTT. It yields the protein CASSQDLAGAPDTQYF.

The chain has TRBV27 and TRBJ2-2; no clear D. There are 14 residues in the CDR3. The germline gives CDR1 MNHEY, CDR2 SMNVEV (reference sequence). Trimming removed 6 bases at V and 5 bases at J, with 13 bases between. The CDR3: CASRPAELTGELFF. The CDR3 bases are TGTGCCAGCAGACCGGCAGAGTTGACCGGGGAGCTGTTTTTT.

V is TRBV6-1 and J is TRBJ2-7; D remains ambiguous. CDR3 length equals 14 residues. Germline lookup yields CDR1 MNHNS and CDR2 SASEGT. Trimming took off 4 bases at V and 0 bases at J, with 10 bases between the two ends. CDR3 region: CASSAYGNSYEQYF. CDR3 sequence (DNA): TGTGCCAGCAGTGCCTATGGGAACTCCTACGAGCAGTACTTC.